The 25 T cell receptor beta chains listed next were all sequenced from one sample in a study of blood T cell repertoires in COVID-19. Measured with immunoSEQ multiplex PCR; TCRdb has only the in-frame clones, and not every one. The data show 160,000 or so clones, around 84% seen once. The sequencing sample was made of PBMCs or T cells enriched from blood (not recorded which). These receptors were obtained from a woman in her 50s who had recovered from COVID-19.

The V and J genes are TRBV5-4 and TRBJ2-2; D perhaps matches TRBD1 (5 bases). CDR3 length equals 14 residues. The V gene's germline CDR1 is SGHNT and CDR2 YYREEE (reference sequence). Trimming removed 0 bases from V and 5 bases from J, with 8 bases in between. The CDR3 loop is CASSLADRTGELFF. As DNA, the CDR3 is TGTGCCAGCAGCTTGGCCGACAGAACCGGGGAGCTGTTTTTT. Full variable domain (outside the CDR3, taken from reference TRBV5-4 and TRBJ2-2): ETGVTQSPTHLIKTRGQQVTLRCSSQSGHNTVSWYQQALGQGPQFIFQYYREEENGRGNFPPRFSGLQFPNYSSELNVNALELDDSALYLCASSLADRTGELFFGEGSRLTVL.

V usage is TRBV7-2 and J usage is TRBJ1-2; weak D call: TRBD1 (6 bases). The germline V and J ends were trimmed by 1 base and 7 bases, with 13 bases remaining between them. In germline, CDR1 is SGHTA, CDR2 FQGNSA. The CDR3 runs to 14 residues. CDR3 protein: CASSLGQDKGGYTF. The CDR3 nucleotides are TGTGCCAGCAGCTTAGGACAGGATAAGGGTGGCTACACCTTC.

The chain employs TRBV25-1 and TRBJ1-2, with 11 bases lining up with TRBD1. The V segment lost 6 bases and the J segment 1 base; nucleotides outside the gene matches: 4. The V gene's germline CDR1 is MGHDK and CDR2 SYGVNS. This CDR3 comprises 15 residues. DNA of the CDR3: TGTGCCAGCAGCCGAGGGACAGGGGGTAACTATGGCTACACCTTC. As protein: CASSRGTGGNYGYTF.

The rearrangement links TRBV7-2 to TRBJ2-7; TRBD1 matches at 11 bases. V dropped 5 bases and J dropped 5; count of bases not matched to a gene: 8. The CDR3 consists of 15 residues. Germline values: CDR1 SGHTA, CDR2 FQGNSA. CDR3 sequence (DNA): TGTGCCAGCAGCGCGCGGACAGGGGGCAGGGACGAGCAGTACTTC. Residues: CASSARTGGRDEQYF. Full variable domain (remainder filled in from reference TRBV7-2 and TRBJ2-7): GAGVSQSPSNKVTEKGKDVELRCDPISGHTALYWYRQSLGQGLEFLIYFQGNSAPDKSGLPSDRFSAERTGGSVSTLTIQRTQQEDSAVYLCASSARTGGRDEQYFGPGTRLTVT.

The genes are TRBV19 and TRBJ1-1; D is undetermined. CDR1 is LNHDA and CDR2 is SQIVND in the germline V gene (reference sequence). The CDR3 runs 12 residues. The germline V and J ends were trimmed by 1 base and 7 bases, with 7 bases remaining between them. CDR3 bases: TGTGCCAGTAGTATAGGAGATGGTGAAGCTTTCTTT. Protein: CASSIGDGEAFF. The whole variable domain, remainder taken from reference TRBV19 and TRBJ1-1, is DGGITQSPKYLFRKEGQNVTLSCEQNLNHDAMYWYRQDPGQGLRLIYYSQIVNDFQKGDIAEGYSVSREKKESFPLTVTSAQKNPTAFYLCASSIGDGEAFFGQGTRLTVV.

The V call is TRBV10-3, the J call TRBJ1-1; unclear D gene. V gave up 2 bases and J gave up 1 base, with 11 bases separating them. The CDR3 totals 15 residues. CDR1 is ENHRY and CDR2 is SYGVKD in the germline V gene. In DNA form, the CDR3 reads TGTGCCATCAGTGAGGGGAGCGTCCCGAACACTGAAGCTTTCTTT. Residues: CAISEGSVPNTEAFF.

The gene calls are TRBV7-8 and TRBJ1-4; tentatively, D is TRBD1 (5 bases). V was cut by 0 bases and J by 4 bases, with 6 bases left in between. Germline CDR1 reads SGHVS; CDR2 reads FQNEAQ. The length of the CDR3 is 14 residues. DNA for the CDR3: TGTGCCAGCAGCTTAGCCCAGGGTAATGAAAAACTGTTTTTT. Its translation is CASSLAQGNEKLFF. Supplemented by reference TRBV7-8 and TRBJ1-4, the full variable domain reads GAGVSQSPRYKVAKRGQDVALRCDPISGHVSLFWYQQALGQGPEFLTYFQNEAQLDKSGLPSDRFFAERPEGSVSTLKIQRTQQEDSAVYLCASSLAQGNEKLFFGSGTQLSVL.

The table lists this clone with a few counts. The chain has TRBV4-2 and TRBJ1-1; D is unresolved. CDR1 is LGHNA and CDR2 is YNFKEQ in the germline V gene. V dropped 3 bases and J dropped 9 bases, with 11 bases sitting between them. The CDR3 extends over 12 amino acids. The CDR3 nucleotides read TGTGCCAGCAGCCACGAACAGAGCAAAGCTTTCTTT. Protein product: CASSHEQSKAFF.

This chain uses TRBV27 with TRBJ2-1, with D unresolved. Germline V gives CDR1 MNHEY, CDR2 SMNVEV (reference sequence). Trimming took off 6 bases at V and 0 bases at J, with 15 bases between the two ends. This CDR3 has 16 amino acids. CDR3 sequence: CASSLSTYSSYNEQFF. The CDR3 DNA is TGTGCCAGCAGCCTTTCGACCTACAGCTCCTACAATGAGCAGTTCTTC.

The chain has TRBV6-5 and TRBJ2-2; D is undetermined. The CDR3 is 14 residues long. Per germline, CDR1 MNHEY and CDR2 SVGAGI. Trimming stripped 6 bases from V and 0 bases from J, with 8 bases between. The CDR3 DNA is TGTGCCAGCAGGAGGTCGACGAACACCGGGGAGCTGTTTTTT. Encoded protein: CASRRSTNTGELFF.

CDR3 residues: CASRRRTPWANTEAFF. The CDR3 DNA is TGTGCCAGCAGGAGGAGGACCCCCTGGGCGAACACTGAAGCTTTCTTT. V usage is TRBV28 and J usage is TRBJ1-1, with D hard to call. CDR3 length equals 16 residues. V lost 6 bases and J lost 1, with 18 bases in between. Germline loops: CDR1 MDHEN, CDR2 SYDVKM.

The chain recombines TRBV7-9 with TRBJ1-2; D might be TRBD1 (6 bases). This CDR3 contains 14 residues. The germline V gene encodes CDR1 SEHNR and CDR2 FQNEAQ (reference sequence). With 5 bases removed from V and 4 bases from J, the gap between germline ends came to 14 bases. The CDR3 reads CASSQETGIYGYTF. CDR3 in DNA: TGTGCCAGCAGCCAAGAGACAGGAATCTATGGCTACACCTTC.

This chain connects TRBV3-1 (or the pseudogene TRBV3-2) to TRBJ2-5; 7 positions match TRBD2. The CDR3 runs 16 residues. Trimming took 2 bases from V and 5 from J; bases not matched to a gene: 11. Germline CDR1 is LGHDT and CDR2 is YNNKEL (reference sequence). The CDR3 loop reads CASSQSPGGRGETQYF. As DNA, the CDR3 is TGTGCCAGCAGCCAAAGCCCCGGCGGGAGAGGTGAGACCCAGTACTTC.

The chain combines TRBV10-2 with TRBJ2-1; TRBD2 agrees at 12 bases. V trimming: 8 bases; J trimming: 9 bases; junction bases outside the gene matches: 8. The CDR3 runs to 14 residues. CDR1 is WSHSY and CDR2 is SAAADI in the germline V gene. CDR3 sequence (DNA): TGCGCCAGCGAACTAGCGGGGGGCGGAGGTGAGCAGTTCTTC. Protein: CASELAGGGGEQFF.

The chain couples TRBV11-2 to TRBJ2-7, with TRBD1 as a possible D gene (6 bases). CDR3 length equals 12 residues. V lost 5 bases to trimming and J lost 6 bases, with 11 bases between them. The V gene's germline CDR1 is SGHAT and CDR2 FQNNGV. This CDR3 is CASSVQGFEQYF. The CDR3 DNA follows: TGTGCCAGCAGCGTACAGGGTTTCGAGCAGTACTTC.

This clone showed up just once. The chain's CDR3 is CASSFRGGNTGELFF. The CDR3 nucleotides read TGTGCCAGCAGCTTTCGAGGCGGGAACACCGGGGAGCTGTTTTTT. The chain combines TRBV11-3 with TRBJ2-2; unclear D gene. V shed 3 bases and J shed 1 base, with 9 bases lying between them. Germline CDR1 is SGHNT and CDR2 is YENEEA. This CDR3 is built from 15 residues.

The chain links TRBV7-9 to TRBJ1-1; 8 nucleotides line up with TRBD1. The CDR3 covers 15 residues. V trimming: 5 bases; J trimming: 4 bases; junction bases outside the gene matches: 9. The germline gives CDR1 SEHNR, CDR2 FQNEAQ (reference sequence). The CDR3 spells CASSRIGQGTTEAFF. The CDR3, as DNA: TGTGCCAGCAGCCGCATCGGACAGGGCACCACTGAAGCTTTCTTT.

In DNA, the CDR3 is TGTGCCAGCAGTTCGGCGGGGCAGGGCAATCAGCCCCAGCATTTT. Protein product: CASSSAGQGNQPQHF. The rearrangement joins TRBV28 to TRBJ1-5, with D perhaps matching TRBD1 (5 bases). The CDR3 runs to 15 residues. Trimming took off 4 bases at V and 2 bases at J, with 12 bases between the two ends. CDR1 MDHEN and CDR2 SYDVKM come from the germline V gene.

This clone appeared once. The chain has TRBV5-6 and TRBJ2-7; 7 positions match TRBD1. Per germline, CDR1 SGHDT and CDR2 YYEEEE. V lost 0 bases and J lost 7; bases outside the gene matches: 4. The length of the CDR3 is 13 residues. In DNA form, the CDR3 reads TGTGCCAGCAGCTTGGACAGGGGCTATGAGCAGTACTTC. Its translation: CASSLDRGYEQYF.

This clone came up a few times. The chain uses TRBV5-1 and TRBJ1-1; 7 nucleotides line up with TRBD1. The CDR3 extends over 17 amino acids. Trimming removed 0 bases from V and 0 bases from J; junction bases left unmatched: 8. Germline lookup yields CDR1 SGHRS and CDR2 YFSETQ. CDR3 sequence (DNA): TGCGCCAGCAGCTTGGCCTCAGGGGGGTCCATGAACACTGAAGCTTTCTTT. Translated, it gives CASSLASGGSMNTEAFF.

The rearrangement joins TRBV7-2 to TRBJ1-1, with TRBD1 matching 7 bases. V gave up 2 bases and J gave up 10 bases; unmatched junction bases: 7. There are 13 residues in the CDR3. Germline CDR1 and CDR2: SGHTA and FQGNSA. In DNA form, the CDR3 reads TGTGCCAGCAGCTTACTGGACAGGATGTCAGCTTTCTTT. It specifies CASSLLDRMSAFF. Based on the CDR3 plus reference TRBV7-2 and TRBJ1-1, the full variable domain is GAGVSQSPSNKVTEKGKDVELRCDPISGHTALYWYRQSLGQGLEFLIYFQGNSAPDKSGLPSDRFSAERTGGSVSTLTIQRTQQEDSAVYLCASSLLDRMSAFFGQGTRLTVV.

The chain carries TRBV5-1 and TRBJ1-1; possibly TRBD1 for D (6 bases). CDR3 length equals 13 residues. Germline loops: CDR1 SGHRS, CDR2 YFSETQ. V was clipped by 0 bases and J by 6 bases, with 9 bases between them. The CDR3 sequence: CASSLGGTPEAFF. CDR3 nucleotide sequence: TGCGCCAGCAGCTTGGGTGGGACACCTGAAGCTTTCTTT.

The chain has TRBV28 and TRBJ1-4; the D is unclear. V was trimmed by 8 bases and J by 8 bases, leaving 12 bases between them. This CDR3 has 12 amino acids. Per germline, CDR1 MDHEN and CDR2 SYDVKM. The CDR3 protein is CASGRGGEKLFF. CDR3 DNA sequence: TGTGCCAGCGGCCGGGGTGGAGAAAAACTGTTTTTT.

A remark on this clone: Compared with germline, one end of the junction differs, possibly owing to a read error. CDR3 DNA: TGTGCCACCAGTAGGGGGGGCAGCGGCCACTTC. Protein sequence: CATSRGGSGHF. The chain links TRBV24-1 to TRBJ2-7, with D possibly being TRBD2 (7 bases). Germline V gives CDR1 KGHDR, CDR2 SFDVKD. CDR3 size: 11 residues.

A single count supports this clone. V is TRBV10-2 and J is TRBJ1-1; D ambiguous. V was cut by 3 bases and J by 11 bases, with 10 bases left in between. Looked up from germline, CDR1 is WSHSY and CDR2 is SAAADI. The CDR3 consists of 11 residues. CDR3 in amino acids: CASSEGRAAFF. CDR3 coding DNA: TGCGCCAGCAGTGAAGGCAGAGCGGCTTTCTTT.